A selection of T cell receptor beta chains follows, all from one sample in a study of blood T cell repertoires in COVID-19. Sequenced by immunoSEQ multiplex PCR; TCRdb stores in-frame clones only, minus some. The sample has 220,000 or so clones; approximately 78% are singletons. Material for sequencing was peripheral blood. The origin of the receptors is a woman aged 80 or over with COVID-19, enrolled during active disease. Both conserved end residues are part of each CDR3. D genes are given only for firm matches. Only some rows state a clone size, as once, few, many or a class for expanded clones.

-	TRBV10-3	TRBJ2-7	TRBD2	CAIKTSGSHEQYF	TGTGCCATCAAGACTAGCGGGAGTCACGAGCAGTACTTC
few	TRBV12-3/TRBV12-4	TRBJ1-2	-	CASSPGRDYGYTF	TGTGCCAGCAGCCCCGGGAGGGACTATGGCTACACCTTC
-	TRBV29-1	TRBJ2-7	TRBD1	CSVLGQGGYEQYF	TGCAGCGTTCTGGGACAGGGAGGGTACGAGCAGTACTTC
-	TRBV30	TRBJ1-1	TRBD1	CAWRGTGSSEAFF	TGTGCCTGGAGGGGGACAGGATCATCTGAAGCTTTCTTT
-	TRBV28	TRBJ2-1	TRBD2	CASSTSGTYNEQFF	TGTGCCAGCAGCACTAGCGGGACCTACAATGAGCAGTTCTTC
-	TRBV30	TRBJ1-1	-	CAWSVRGEAFF	TGTGCCTGGAGTGTACGGGGTGAAGCTTTCTTT
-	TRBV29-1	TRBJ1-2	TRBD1	CSVSGQVDYGYTF	TGCAGCGTTTCCGGACAGGTTGACTATGGCTACACCTTC
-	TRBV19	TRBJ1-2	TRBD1	CASSTRTGGYYGYTF	TGTGCCAGTAGTACACGGACAGGGGGCTACTATGGCTACACCTTC
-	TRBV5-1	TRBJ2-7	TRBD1	CASRGGPGQGQYF	TGCGCCAGCAGAGGGGGCCCGGGGCAGGGGCAGTACTTC
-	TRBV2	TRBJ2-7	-	CASSAGTRYYEQYF	TGTGCCAGCAGTGCCGGGACACGCTACTACGAGCAGTACTTC
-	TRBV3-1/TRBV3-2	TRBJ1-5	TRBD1	CASSPGTGGGRNQPQHF	TGTGCCAGCAGCCCCGGGACAGGGGGCGGGCGCAATCAGCCCCAGCATTTT
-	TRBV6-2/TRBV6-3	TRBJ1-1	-	CASSYSSRRRARSEAFF	TGTGCCAGCAGTTACTCCAGCAGGAGGAGGGCGAGGTCTGAAGCTTTCTTT
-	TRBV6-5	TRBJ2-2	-	CASSRGSRNTGELFF	TGTGCCAGCAGTCGGGGGAGTAGAAACACCGGGGAGCTGTTTTTT
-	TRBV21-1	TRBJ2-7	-	CASSKGMFGRGTPYEQYF	-
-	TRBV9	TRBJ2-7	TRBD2	CASSVDAGGHYEQYF	TGTGCCAGCAGCGTAGATGCGGGGGGGCATTACGAGCAGTACTTC
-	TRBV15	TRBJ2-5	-	CATRGGRETQYF	TGTGCCACCAGGGGCGGGCGGGAGACCCAGTACTTC
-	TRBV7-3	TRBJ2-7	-	CASSLTPGGSYEQYF	TGTGCCAGCAGCTTAACGCCTGGCGGGTCCTACGAGCAGTACTTC
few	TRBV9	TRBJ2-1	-	CASSRLLRNEQFF	TGTGCCAGCAGCCGACTTTTACGGAATGAGCAGTTCTTC
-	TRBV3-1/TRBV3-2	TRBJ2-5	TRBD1	CASSQDKQANRGIIWETQYF	TGTGCCAGCAGCCAAGATAAACAGGCCAACAGGGGCATCATTTGGGAGACCCAGTACTTC
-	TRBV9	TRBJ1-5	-	CASSVGLGGNQPQHF	TGTGCCAGCAGCGTAGGTTTAGGGGGCAATCAGCCCCAGCATTTT
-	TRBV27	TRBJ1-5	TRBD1	CASRLTGEGNQPQHF	TGTGCCAGCAGGCTAACAGGGGAGGGCAATCAGCCCCAGCATTTT
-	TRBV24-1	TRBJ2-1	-	CATAELSSYNEQFF	TGTGCCACCGCCGAGCTTAGCTCCTACAATGAGCAGTTCTTC
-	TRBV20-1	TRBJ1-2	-	CPRLPDGYTF	TGCCCCCGACTCCCCGATGGCTACACCTTC
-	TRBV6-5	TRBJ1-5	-	CASRTANNQPQHF	TGTGCCAGCAGGACAGCGAACAATCAGCCCCAGCATTTT
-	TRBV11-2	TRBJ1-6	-	CASSQTGHLGSPLHF	TGTGCCAGCAGCCAAACAGGACACCTCGGTTCACCCCTCCACTTT
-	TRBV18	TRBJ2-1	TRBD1	CASSAGTGGRDEQFF	TGTGCCAGCTCGGCCGGGACAGGGGGACGGGATGAGCAGTTCTTC
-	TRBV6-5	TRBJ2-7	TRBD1	CASSSGTGAHEQYF	TGTGCCAGCAGTTCCGGGACAGGGGCCCACGAGCAGTACTTC
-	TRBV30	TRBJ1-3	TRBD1	CAWRGYRPQGAVRNTIYF	TGTGCCTGGAGAGGTTATCGGCCCCAGGGGGCTGTAAGAAACACCATATATTTT
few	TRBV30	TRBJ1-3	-	CAWSPDYSGNTIYF	TGTGCCTGGAGTCCCGACTACTCTGGAAACACCATATATTTT
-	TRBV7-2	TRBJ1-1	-	CASSHGRVNTEAFF	TGTGCCAGCAGCCACGGCAGGGTGAACACTGAAGCTTTCTTT
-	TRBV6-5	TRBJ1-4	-	CASSYSPSRNEKLFF	TGTGCCAGCAGTTACTCACCCTCGCGTAATGAAAAACTGTTTTTT
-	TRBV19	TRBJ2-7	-	CASSIPGRSYEQYF	TGTGCCAGTAGTATCCCCGGCAGGTCCTACGAGCAGTACTTC
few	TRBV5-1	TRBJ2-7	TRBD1	CASSLAGQSYEQYF	TGCGCCAGCAGCTTGGCGGGACAGTCCTACGAGCAGTACTTC
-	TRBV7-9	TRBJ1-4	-	CASSLGGPTNEKLFF	TGTGCCAGCAGCTTAGGGGGCCCAACTAATGAAAAACTGTTTTTT
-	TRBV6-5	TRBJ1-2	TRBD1	CASSRQGDYGYTF	TGTGCCAGCAGCAGACAGGGGGACTATGGCTACACCTTC
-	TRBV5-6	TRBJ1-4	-	CASSLEPAQRGEKLFF	TGTGCCAGCAGCTTGGAGCCGGCCCAACGCGGCGAAAAACTGTTTTTT
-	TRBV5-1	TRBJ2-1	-	CASSTSGREQFF	TGCGCCAGCAGCACGTCAGGCCGGGAGCAGTTCTTC
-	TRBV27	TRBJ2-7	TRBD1	CASRNTPVTGGGYEQYF	TGTGCCAGCAGAAACACCCCCGTGACAGGGGGCGGATACGAGCAGTACTTC
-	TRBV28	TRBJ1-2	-	CASSFPNRRIGYGYTF	TGTGCCAGCAGTTTTCCGAACAGGAGAATAGGGTATGGCTACACCTTC
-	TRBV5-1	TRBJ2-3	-	CASSPSPNTDTQYF	TGCGCCAGCAGCCCATCCCCCAACACAGATACGCAGTATTTT
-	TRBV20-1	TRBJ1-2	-	CSASRGGGGYTF	TGCAGTGCTAGTCGGGGAGGTGGTGGCTACACCTTC
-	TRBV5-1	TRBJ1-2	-	CASSFNQNGYTF	TGCGCCAGCAGCTTCAATCAGAATGGCTACACCTTC
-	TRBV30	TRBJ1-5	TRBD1	CAWGGTGEYQPQHF	TGTGCCTGGGGCGGGACAGGGGAGTATCAGCCCCAGCATTTT
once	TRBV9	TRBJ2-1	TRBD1	CASSDTGGAYNEQFF	TGTGCCAGCAGCGATACAGGGGGCGCCTACAATGAGCAGTTCTTC
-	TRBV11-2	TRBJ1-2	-	CASSSYGPYGYTF	TGTGCCAGCAGCTCGTATGGGCCCTATGGCTACACCTTC